Below, 25 T cell receptor beta chains from the same sample are listed, as sequenced in a study of long-term antiretroviral therapy in people with HIV. The run of the v3.0 immunoSEQ assay was at survey level. Using immunoSEQ multiplex PCR, the repertoire was profiled, and TCRdb retains in-frame clones only, with some absent. The sample contains around 13,000 clones, around 84% of which appear only once. Sequenced here: unsorted PBMCs, sampled 0.4 years after starting antiretroviral therapy. Every receptor here comes from a man in his thirties or forties with HIV.

The genes are TRBV5-4 and TRBJ1-4; D unclear. The length of the CDR3 is 14 residues. Trimming left V 1 base short and J 3 bases short, with 7 bases between. CDR1 and CDR2 from the germline V gene are SGHNT and YYREEE (reference sequence). CDR3 DNA sequence: TGTGCCAGCAGCTTGAGCACAGCTAATGAAAAACTGTTTTTT. Its protein is CASSLSTANEKLFF. The full variable domain, rest sourced from reference TRBV5-4 and TRBJ1-4, is ETGVTQSPTHLIKTRGQQVTLRCSSQSGHNTVSWYQQALGQGPQFIFQYYREEENGRGNFPPRFSGLQFPNYSSELNVNALELDDSALYLCASSLSTANEKLFFGSGTQLSVL.

V usage is TRBV7-6 and J usage is TRBJ2-7; D may be TRBD2 (5 bases). CDR3 length equals 15 residues. The V gene lost 5 bases and the J gene lost 0 bases, with 14 bases spanning the gap. The germline V gene has CDR1 SGHVS and CDR2 FNYEAQ. The DNA for the CDR3 is TGTGCCAGCAGCAGATGGGAGTCTACCTCCTACGAGCAGTACTTC. Protein product: CASSRWESTSYEQYF.

The rearrangement joins TRBV4-2 to TRBJ2-2, with D hard to call. The CDR3 is made up of 14 amino acids. The V and J ends lost 4 bases and 1 base respectively, with 7 bases between them. CDR1 is LGHNA, CDR2 YNFKEQ, per germline. In DNA, the CDR3 is TGTGCCAGCAGCCTGGGTGTGAACACCGGGGAGCTGTTTTTT. This encodes CASSLGVNTGELFF.

The CDR3 sequence: CSVISTGVSEAFF. The CDR3, as DNA: TGCAGCGTTATTTCCACAGGGGTCTCTGAAGCTTTCTTT. The J gene is TRBJ1-1, the V gene TRBV29-1; 7 nucleotides agree with TRBD1. Trimming removed 5 bases from V and 6 bases from J; junction bases left unmatched: 9. The CDR3 covers 13 residues. CDR1 is SQVTM and CDR2 is ANQGSEA in the germline V gene. Full variable domain (rest looked up from reference TRBV29-1 and TRBJ1-1): SAVISQKPSRDICQRGTSLTIQCQVDSQVTMMFWYRQQPGQSLTLIATANQGSEATYESGFVIDKFPISRPNLTFSTLTVSNMSPEDSSIYLCSVISTGVSEAFFGQGTRLTVV.

This rearrangement joins TRBV28 to TRBJ1-1; TRBD1 might be the D (5 bases). CDR3 length: 15 residues. The V end was cut by 4 bases, the J end by 4 bases, with 16 bases between. In germline, CDR1 is MDHEN, CDR2 SYDVKM. The CDR3 DNA sequence: TGTGCCAGCAGTTGGGGCGGGGGTCGGGGCACTGAAGCTTTCTTT. Its translation is CASSWGGGRGTEAFF. Drawing the rest from reference TRBV28 and TRBJ1-1, the complete variable domain is DVKVTQSSRYLVKRTGEKVFLECVQDMDHENMFWYRQDPGLGLRLIYFSYDVKMKEKGDIPEGYSVSREKKERFSLILESASTNQTSMYLCASSWGGGRGTEAFFGQGTRLTVV.

This clone appeared a single time. The genes are TRBV7-2 and TRBJ2-1; 8 nucleotides align to TRBD2. J gave up 5 bases and V 4 bases, and 7 bases lay outside the gene matches. The germline gives CDR1 SGHTA, CDR2 FQGNSA. CDR3 length: 15 amino acids. CDR3 loop: CASSSGLALNNEQFF. The CDR3 DNA is TGTGCCAGCAGCTCCGGACTAGCCCTCAACAATGAGCAGTTCTTC.

The rearrangement uses TRBV9 and TRBJ1-2, with 9 positions matching TRBD1. The CDR3 is 17 amino acids. V was pared by 0 bases and J by 7 bases, with 13 bases of the junction left unmatched. Per germline, CDR1 SGDLS and CDR2 YYNGEE. The CDR3 here is CASSVASGTGQSGGYTF. As DNA, the CDR3 is TGTGCCAGCAGCGTAGCCAGTGGGACAGGGCAAAGTGGTGGCTACACCTTC.

This clone was recorded only once. In DNA form, the CDR3 reads TGCGCCAGCAGCCAAGCCCCCGATGACAATGAGCAGTTCTTC. Its translation is CASSQAPDDNEQFF. The chain couples TRBV4-3 to TRBJ2-1, with D unclear. V gave up 1 base and J gave up 5 bases, with 9 bases separating them. The germline V gene encodes CDR1 LGHNA and CDR2 YSLEER. This CDR3 is built from 14 residues.

V gene TRBV7-9 combines with J gene TRBJ2-1; 9 nucleotides align to TRBD1. This CDR3 contains 16 residues. Losses at the gene ends were 5 bases for V and 2 bases for J; bases not matched to a gene: 7. Germline assignment: CDR1 SEHNR and CDR2 FQNEAQ (reference sequence). DNA of the CDR3: TGTGCCAGCAGCGGGACAGGGCCAACTACCTACAATGAGCAGTTCTTC. This sequence encodes CASSGTGPTTYNEQFF.

The genes are TRBV11-2 and TRBJ1-2; tentative D call: TRBD1 (5 bases). Germline-derived CDR1 and CDR2 are SGHAT and FQNNGV. The CDR3 sequence is 12 residues long. V was shortened by 3 bases and J by 8 bases, with 10 bases between the two germline ends. Written as DNA, the CDR3 is TGTGCCAGCAGCTTGGGGGACTGGGGCTACACCTTC. It is translated as CASSLGDWGYTF. The variable domain in full, with the rest retrieved from reference TRBV11-2 and TRBJ1-2, is EAGVAQSPRYKIIEKRQSVAFWCNPISGHATLYWYQQILGQGPKLLIQFQNNGVVDDSQLPKDRFSAERLKGVDSTLKIQPAKLEDSAVYLCASSLGDWGYTFGSGTRLTVV.

The chain carries TRBV7-2 and TRBJ1-4; maybe TRBD1 (6 bases). In germline, CDR1 is SGHTA, CDR2 FQGNSA. Between the trimmed V and J ends, which lost 3 bases and 8 bases, there was a span of 16 bases. The CDR3 has 15 amino acids. DNA of the CDR3: TGTGCCAGCAGCTTGCTCGGGGGGCATGGCGAAAAACTGTTTTTT. Amino acid sequence: CASSLLGGHGEKLFF.

This clone showed up just once. The chain recombines TRBV4-2 with TRBJ2-1; D gene ambiguous. This CDR3 region has 15 residues. Trimming removed 3 bases from V and 1 base from J, with 10 bases in between. Germline V CDR1 and CDR2: LGHNA, YNFKEQ. The CDR3 sequence: CASSQTLVSYNEQFF. CDR3 nucleotide sequence: TGTGCCAGCAGCCAGACCCTAGTATCCTACAATGAGCAGTTCTTC.

The genes are TRBV29-1 and TRBJ2-1; no reliable D call. V was shortened by 4 bases and J by 0 bases, with 10 bases between the two germline ends. Per the germline V gene, CDR1 is SQVTM and CDR2 is ANQGSEA. This CDR3 spans 14 amino acids. The CDR3 is CSVGSRSSYNEQFF. The CDR3 DNA is TGCAGCGTTGGTTCCCGGAGCTCCTACAATGAGCAGTTCTTC.

The count of this clone is one. This rearrangement joins TRBV5-6 to TRBJ1-5; D ambiguous. V gave up 0 bases and J gave up 1 base, with 8 bases separating them. The V gene's germline CDR1 is SGHDT and CDR2 YYEEEE. There are 15 residues in the CDR3. The CDR3 loop reads CASSLVGESNQPQHF. The CDR3 DNA reads TGTGCCAGCAGCTTGGTGGGAGAAAGCAATCAGCCCCAGCATTTT.

This chain joins TRBV7-8 and TRBJ2-5, with a possible D match to TRBD2 (6 bases). Germline assignment: CDR1 SGHVS and CDR2 FQNEAQ. Trimming left V 3 bases short and J 1 base short, with 12 bases between. CDR3 length: 15 residues. CDR3 region: CASSFHREPQETQYF. Written as DNA, the CDR3 is TGTGCCAGCAGCTTTCATCGGGAGCCCCAAGAGACCCAGTACTTC.

The chain joins TRBV5-1 to TRBJ1-1; weak D call: TRBD1 (5 bases). V was clipped by 5 bases and J by 3 bases, with 11 bases between them. The CDR3 has 13 residues. The germline CDR1 and CDR2 sequences are SGHRS and YFSETQ. The CDR3 loop is CASRTGPHTEAFF. The CDR3 DNA reads TGCGCCAGCAGAACAGGCCCACACACTGAAGCTTTCTTT.

V gene TRBV7-8 combines with J gene TRBJ1-6; D is possibly TRBD1 (5 bases). This CDR3 is 15 amino acids long. V was clipped by 4 bases and J by 4 bases, with 11 bases between them. Germline values: CDR1 SGHVS, CDR2 FQNEAQ. CDR3 in DNA: TGTGCCAGCAGCTCGGGACTTGGATATAATTCACCCCTCCACTTT. Amino acid sequence: CASSSGLGYNSPLHF.

This rearrangement joins TRBV19 to TRBJ1-4; 10 bases are a match to TRBD1. CDR1 is LNHDA, CDR2 SQIVND, per germline (reference sequence). CDR3 length: 13 amino acids. V was clipped by 7 bases and J by 8 bases; unmatched bases: 4. The CDR3, as DNA: TGTGCCAGTACCTGGGACAGGGGCGAAAAACTGTTTTTT. This gives the protein CASTWDRGEKLFF.

The rearrangement uses TRBV28 and TRBJ1-5; tentative D call: TRBD1 (5 bases). V was trimmed by 5 bases and J by 4 bases, leaving 12 bases between them. The CDR3 runs 14 residues. Germline CDR1 reads MDHEN; CDR2 reads SYDVKM. The CDR3 DNA is TGTGCCAGCAGTCTAGGGGTAGTTAATCAGCCCCAGCATTTT. Translating it yields CASSLGVVNQPQHF.

V usage is TRBV5-4 and J usage is TRBJ1-2; D possibly corresponds to TRBD1 (5 bases). The germline V gene has CDR1 SGHNT and CDR2 YYREEE (reference sequence). Trimming cost V 4 bases and J 8 bases, with 18 bases left between them. CDR3 length: 14 amino acids. CDR3 region: CASSAGAGTDGYTF. CDR3 nucleotides: TGTGCCAGCAGCGCGGGAGCTGGGACCGACGGCTACACCTTC.

The chain employs TRBV30 and TRBJ2-7; 8 bases map to TRBD2. The CDR3 loop spans 12 amino acids. CDR1 is GTSNPN and CDR2 is SVGIG in the germline V gene (reference sequence). Losses at the gene ends were 5 bases for V and 7 bases for J; bases not matched to a gene: 7. The CDR3 sequence: CAWCRVAGEQYF. The CDR3 nucleotides are TGTGCCTGGTGCCGTGTAGCGGGGGAGCAGTACTTC.

The chain is built from TRBV30 and TRBJ1-1, with TRBD1 as a possible D gene (5 bases). V lost 2 bases to trimming and J lost 1 base, with 8 bases between them. Germline V CDR1 and CDR2: GTSNPN, SVGIG (reference sequence). This CDR3 is 13 amino acids long. The CDR3 sequence: CAWSTQGNTEAFF. In DNA form, the CDR3 reads TGTGCCTGGAGTACCCAGGGGAACACTGAAGCTTTCTTT.

The rearrangement links TRBV4-1 to TRBJ2-7; no reliable D call. The length of the CDR3 is 14 residues. Germline CDR1 MGHRA, CDR2 YSYEKL. Trimming took off 2 bases at V and 0 bases at J, with 8 bases between the two ends. This chain's CDR3 is CASSQNLNSYEQYF. The CDR3 nucleotides read TGCGCCAGCAGCCAAAACTTAAACTCCTACGAGCAGTACTTC.

The chain recombines TRBV5-5 with TRBJ1-1, with a possible D match to TRBD1 (6 bases). V was pared by 0 bases and J by 4 bases, with 7 bases between. This CDR3 contains 13 residues. Germline V gene data show CDR1 as SGHKS and CDR2 as YYEKEE (reference sequence). CDR3 amino acids: CASSLEGVTEAFF. The CDR3 DNA reads as TGTGCCAGCAGCTTGGAGGGGGTCACTGAAGCTTTCTTT. Full variable domain (missing parts from reference TRBV5-5 and TRBJ1-1): DAGVTQSPTHLIKTRGQQVTLRCSPISGHKSVSWYQQVLGQGPQFIFQYYEKEERGRGNFPDRFSARQFPNYSSELNVNALLLGDSALYLCASSLEGVTEAFFGQGTRLTVV.

CDR3 loop: CASSRVPGQKNSPLHF. DNA for the CDR3: TGCGCCAGCAGCCGTGTTCCGGGACAGAAGAATTCACCCCTCCACTTT. The chain employs TRBV5-1 and TRBJ1-6, with TRBD1 identical over 7 bases. V dropped 4 bases and J dropped 7; count of bases not matched to a gene: 11. Germline loops: CDR1 SGHRS, CDR2 YFSETQ. The CDR3 length is 16 residues. The full variable domain, completed using reference TRBV5-1 and TRBJ1-6, is KAGVTQTPRYLIKTRGQQVTLSCSPISGHRSVSWYQQTPGQGLQFLFEYFSETQRNKGNFPGRFSGRQFSNSRSEMNVSTLELGDSALYLCASSRVPGQKNSPLHFGNGTRLTVT.